This TCR beta chain comes out of a study of cytomegalovirus exposure and HLA in healthy donors (TCRdb year 2017). Study-wide context: In an earlier analysis of some 610 of the donors, 250 to 350 Gb of sequence data and approximately 100 million unique TCR beta sequences from 180 million or so T cells were reported. An early release covering just under 650 HLA-typed donors comprised about 310 gigabases of sequencing data and 85 million or so unique TCR sequences. Among roughly 370 genotyped donors of the cohort, an average of around 240,000 unique TCR beta nucleotide sequences were sequenced per donor, about a sixth of them non-productive. High-throughput TCR immunosequencing, statistical association of individual TCRs with disease status, and machine learning were combined to predict cytomegalovirus infection status. The study aimed to test whether cataloging public T cell receptors could reveal signatures of past pathogen exposure. The genetic ancestry cluster associated with self-reported Caucasian donors included about 84% of the 398 genotyped donors. In the later analysis, no new phenotypic data were used to find candidate immune exposures; instead, reliance was placed on TCR beta sequences and their occurrence across donors. In a later genetic analysis, genome-wide SNP genotypes for about three fifths of the roughly 670 donors were used, and that subset was treated as a discovery cohort. Because of strong linkage in the cohort, 4 to 6 DR-DQ haplotypes were treated as single units for association and clustering. To decide whether each TCR beta V gene segment behaved as functional or pseudogenic, an earlier analysis of fewer than 750 of the donors relied on high-throughput TCR beta sequencing. A later analysis re-analyzed previously published TCR beta repertoires from 500 to 700 donors and added high-resolution HLA genotyping to study TCR occurrence patterns. In addition to the first cohort of 666 subjects, a separate validation cohort of 130 or so different subjects was used. The T cell repertoires of about 700 subjects were profiled by immunosequencing and related to cytomegalovirus serostatus. Donor age, sex, ethnicity and CMV serostatus were compiled alongside the repertoire data. Every repertoire in the discovery cohort had been generated on one and the same sequencing platform. The number of donors typed differed by locus, with 629-630 for A, B, C, DRB1 and DQB1, around 560 for DQA1, 600 to 610 for DPA1, and around 450 for DPB1. Class I and class II HLA loci were covered by the typing at four-digit resolution.

The library was made by the immunoSEQ multiplex PCR assay. For the multiplex PCR, a mixture combining 60 forward primers for TCR Vbeta segments and 13 reverse primers for TCR Jbeta segments was used. The CDR3 region of rearranged TCR beta genes was amplified from genomic DNA by a multiplex PCR assay. Amplified TCR beta libraries were sequenced as 87-base-pair reads on the Illumina HiSeq System. The published analysis was carried out like this. A later analysis counted some 74 million unique TCR beta chains across the 650 to 800 repertoires, and roughly 10 million of these chains were shared by at least two donors. Raw reads were error-corrected and collapsed into unique sequences by a nearest-neighbor algorithm in which closely related sequences were merged to remove PCR and sequencing errors. To assign V, D and J gene segments, CDR3 sequences were aligned to IMGT reference sequences. Each retained sequence needed at least a six-nucleotide match to both a V gene segment and a J gene segment. A rearrangement counted as productive if the CDR3 had no stop codons and remained in frame with V and J, and every other rearrangement counted as non-productive. CDR3 was defined by IMGT convention, running from the second conserved V-encoded cysteine to the conserved J-encoded phenylalanine. The earlier analysis of a few hundred of the donors excluded sequences that lacked an unambiguous match to a single V gene segment. An earlier analysis of under 750 of the donors called V segments functional above 56.7% productive rearrangements and segregating when the between-donor standard deviation exceeded 5%. A statistical classification framework was built to diagnose cytomegalovirus status from the catalog of TCR beta chain sequences. In a later analysis, TCR nucleotide sequences were compared against IMGT/GENE-DB human TR gene sequences so that V and J genes could be assigned. The TCRdist pipeline was used in a later analysis to assign CDR3 sequences and most-parsimonious VDJ recombination scenarios. In a later analysis, each TCR beta chain was defined by its CDR3 amino acid sequence together with its V-gene family, and reads lacking a unique V-gene family were excluded. To address suspected cross-contamination and a sequencing artifact, a later analysis removed under 600 highly shared, low-generation-probability nucleotide sequences. A later analysis calculated a clonal expansion index for each public chain from normalized within-repertoire ranks of inferred template counts. A later analysis computed generation probabilities with a VDJ recombination model fitted to out-of-frame rearrangements, and checked the results against IGoR. A later analysis scored TCR-TCR, TCR-HLA and TCR-CMV co-occurrence with hypergeometric tests, applying a repertoire-size bias correction to TCR pairs. To estimate false discovery rates, a later analysis permuted the HLA or CMV assignments 20 times. In a later analysis, co-occurring TCRs were grouped with DBSCAN, and TCRdist sequence similarity was added when clustering was performed within HLA-allele-positive subsets. Co-occurrence clustering excluded repertoires with fewer than 30,000 or more than 120,000 public chains, plus five with anomalous nucleotide sharing. The table comes from immuneACCESS by way of TCRdb, which keeps in-frame sequences with V and J called. Part of the clones is missing from these tables; in studies checked, under half for an unresolved V gene and the rest for unknown reasons. V and J calls and clone size are given by that table; D and trimming were obtained from the DNA. The sample table lists 95,000 to 150,000 clones, about 73% of them with a count of one. The ten largest clones capture around 4% of the sample.

General study outcomes and caveats: A later analysis associated 15,000 to 20,000 TCR beta sequences with specific HLA alleles at a false discovery rate of 0.05. In a later analysis, TCR association rates were found to vary across HLA loci, with the most associated TCRs seen for DRB1 alleles and the fewest for HLA-C alleles. According to the authors, the approach could potentially be generalized to other disease states and immunological phenotypes. Compared with equally common non-associated chains, HLA-associated TCR beta chains in a later analysis were more clonally expanded and had lower generation probabilities. Linkage disequilibrium might explain the correlated functional status among segregating V segments, but an unknown experimental factor could not be excluded. The cohort was sequenced for TCR beta chains only, and without alpha or paired-chain data the features that could be detected were limited. In both the original and validation cohorts, the classifier was reported to diagnose cytomegalovirus status with high specificity and sensitivity. A later analysis found that most CMV-associated TCR beta chains appeared HLA-restricted, with HLA associations seemingly driven largely by CMV exposure. Assigning TCR associations to individual alleles was difficult when HLA alleles, especially DR and DQ, strongly co-occurred. A group of highly shared sequence variants was considered likely to be a technical artifact of the sequencing pipeline. A later genetic analysis reported fewer N-insertions in productive TCRs among donors in an Asian-associated ancestry cluster than the roughly 690-donor mean. CMV serostatus was the only immune exposure information available for the cohort. Sequencing depth was assumed to be roughly uniform across donors in the presence/absence analyses, though that assumption may not hold. A later analysis reported that several top co-occurrence clusters appeared linked to parvovirus B19, influenza, CMV and Epstein-Barr virus. In an earlier analysis of fewer than 700 of the donors, most TCR beta V segments appeared in productive rearrangements about 90% or about 30% of the time, broadly matching IMGT annotations. In the study, 150 to 200 TCR beta chains were listed as associated with cytomegalovirus. Three of the identified cytomegalovirus-associated TCR beta chains were confirmed in vitro to be specific for cytomegalovirus antigens. V-gene and J-gene trimming of TCR beta chains was associated with a missense DCLRE1C variant in a later genetic analysis, and the association was replicated in an independent cohort. Across donors, most TCR sequences were observed very rarely, whereas some public TCRs were present in many individuals. Because HLA typing was unavailable for some donors at each locus, only the typed subset was used in association tests. A further reported finding was that TCR beta sequences accurately predicted the HLA-A and HLA-B alleles for most subjects in the first cohort. The earlier analysis of almost 600 of the donors excluded approximately 15 rarely observed V segments, including chromosome 9 orphons, because counts were too low.

The cohort was made up of hundreds of healthy bone marrow donors. At the time of sampling, all cohort members were nominally healthy, though unrecorded immune exposures were likely present. The donor was CMV seronegative and was included in the group of several hundred seronegative cohort members. Every donor gave a peripheral blood sample, and the peripheral blood mononuclear cells from that sample were used for TCR beta sequencing. Genomic DNA extraction from the blood cell samples was performed with the Qiagen DNeasy Blood Extraction Kit. A word on this clone: No cognate antigen has been identified for it. The sample holds no much larger clone one base away, and base qualities are not on file. The same CDR3 can be traced to other DNA sequences in this sample.

This TCR derives from a woman between 40 and 50 years old in good health and CMV-seronegative. Sequencing was carried out using PBMCs.

This receptor has the CDR3 CASSSRTGGVETQYF. The DNA reads TGTGCCAGCAGCTCGAGGACAGGGGGCGTGGAGACCCAGTACTTC. The chain is assembled from TRBV5-8 and TRBJ2-5, with TRBD1 matching 11 junction bases. The CDR3 sequence holds 15 residues, the cysteine and phenylalanine included. Only the CDR3 DNA is retained, 45 bases long and in frame from the first base. Trimming leaves V shorter by 3 bases and J shorter by 5 bases, with the junction holding 6 bases beyond the gene matches. The germline V gene encodes CDR1 SGHTS and CDR2 YDEGEE.